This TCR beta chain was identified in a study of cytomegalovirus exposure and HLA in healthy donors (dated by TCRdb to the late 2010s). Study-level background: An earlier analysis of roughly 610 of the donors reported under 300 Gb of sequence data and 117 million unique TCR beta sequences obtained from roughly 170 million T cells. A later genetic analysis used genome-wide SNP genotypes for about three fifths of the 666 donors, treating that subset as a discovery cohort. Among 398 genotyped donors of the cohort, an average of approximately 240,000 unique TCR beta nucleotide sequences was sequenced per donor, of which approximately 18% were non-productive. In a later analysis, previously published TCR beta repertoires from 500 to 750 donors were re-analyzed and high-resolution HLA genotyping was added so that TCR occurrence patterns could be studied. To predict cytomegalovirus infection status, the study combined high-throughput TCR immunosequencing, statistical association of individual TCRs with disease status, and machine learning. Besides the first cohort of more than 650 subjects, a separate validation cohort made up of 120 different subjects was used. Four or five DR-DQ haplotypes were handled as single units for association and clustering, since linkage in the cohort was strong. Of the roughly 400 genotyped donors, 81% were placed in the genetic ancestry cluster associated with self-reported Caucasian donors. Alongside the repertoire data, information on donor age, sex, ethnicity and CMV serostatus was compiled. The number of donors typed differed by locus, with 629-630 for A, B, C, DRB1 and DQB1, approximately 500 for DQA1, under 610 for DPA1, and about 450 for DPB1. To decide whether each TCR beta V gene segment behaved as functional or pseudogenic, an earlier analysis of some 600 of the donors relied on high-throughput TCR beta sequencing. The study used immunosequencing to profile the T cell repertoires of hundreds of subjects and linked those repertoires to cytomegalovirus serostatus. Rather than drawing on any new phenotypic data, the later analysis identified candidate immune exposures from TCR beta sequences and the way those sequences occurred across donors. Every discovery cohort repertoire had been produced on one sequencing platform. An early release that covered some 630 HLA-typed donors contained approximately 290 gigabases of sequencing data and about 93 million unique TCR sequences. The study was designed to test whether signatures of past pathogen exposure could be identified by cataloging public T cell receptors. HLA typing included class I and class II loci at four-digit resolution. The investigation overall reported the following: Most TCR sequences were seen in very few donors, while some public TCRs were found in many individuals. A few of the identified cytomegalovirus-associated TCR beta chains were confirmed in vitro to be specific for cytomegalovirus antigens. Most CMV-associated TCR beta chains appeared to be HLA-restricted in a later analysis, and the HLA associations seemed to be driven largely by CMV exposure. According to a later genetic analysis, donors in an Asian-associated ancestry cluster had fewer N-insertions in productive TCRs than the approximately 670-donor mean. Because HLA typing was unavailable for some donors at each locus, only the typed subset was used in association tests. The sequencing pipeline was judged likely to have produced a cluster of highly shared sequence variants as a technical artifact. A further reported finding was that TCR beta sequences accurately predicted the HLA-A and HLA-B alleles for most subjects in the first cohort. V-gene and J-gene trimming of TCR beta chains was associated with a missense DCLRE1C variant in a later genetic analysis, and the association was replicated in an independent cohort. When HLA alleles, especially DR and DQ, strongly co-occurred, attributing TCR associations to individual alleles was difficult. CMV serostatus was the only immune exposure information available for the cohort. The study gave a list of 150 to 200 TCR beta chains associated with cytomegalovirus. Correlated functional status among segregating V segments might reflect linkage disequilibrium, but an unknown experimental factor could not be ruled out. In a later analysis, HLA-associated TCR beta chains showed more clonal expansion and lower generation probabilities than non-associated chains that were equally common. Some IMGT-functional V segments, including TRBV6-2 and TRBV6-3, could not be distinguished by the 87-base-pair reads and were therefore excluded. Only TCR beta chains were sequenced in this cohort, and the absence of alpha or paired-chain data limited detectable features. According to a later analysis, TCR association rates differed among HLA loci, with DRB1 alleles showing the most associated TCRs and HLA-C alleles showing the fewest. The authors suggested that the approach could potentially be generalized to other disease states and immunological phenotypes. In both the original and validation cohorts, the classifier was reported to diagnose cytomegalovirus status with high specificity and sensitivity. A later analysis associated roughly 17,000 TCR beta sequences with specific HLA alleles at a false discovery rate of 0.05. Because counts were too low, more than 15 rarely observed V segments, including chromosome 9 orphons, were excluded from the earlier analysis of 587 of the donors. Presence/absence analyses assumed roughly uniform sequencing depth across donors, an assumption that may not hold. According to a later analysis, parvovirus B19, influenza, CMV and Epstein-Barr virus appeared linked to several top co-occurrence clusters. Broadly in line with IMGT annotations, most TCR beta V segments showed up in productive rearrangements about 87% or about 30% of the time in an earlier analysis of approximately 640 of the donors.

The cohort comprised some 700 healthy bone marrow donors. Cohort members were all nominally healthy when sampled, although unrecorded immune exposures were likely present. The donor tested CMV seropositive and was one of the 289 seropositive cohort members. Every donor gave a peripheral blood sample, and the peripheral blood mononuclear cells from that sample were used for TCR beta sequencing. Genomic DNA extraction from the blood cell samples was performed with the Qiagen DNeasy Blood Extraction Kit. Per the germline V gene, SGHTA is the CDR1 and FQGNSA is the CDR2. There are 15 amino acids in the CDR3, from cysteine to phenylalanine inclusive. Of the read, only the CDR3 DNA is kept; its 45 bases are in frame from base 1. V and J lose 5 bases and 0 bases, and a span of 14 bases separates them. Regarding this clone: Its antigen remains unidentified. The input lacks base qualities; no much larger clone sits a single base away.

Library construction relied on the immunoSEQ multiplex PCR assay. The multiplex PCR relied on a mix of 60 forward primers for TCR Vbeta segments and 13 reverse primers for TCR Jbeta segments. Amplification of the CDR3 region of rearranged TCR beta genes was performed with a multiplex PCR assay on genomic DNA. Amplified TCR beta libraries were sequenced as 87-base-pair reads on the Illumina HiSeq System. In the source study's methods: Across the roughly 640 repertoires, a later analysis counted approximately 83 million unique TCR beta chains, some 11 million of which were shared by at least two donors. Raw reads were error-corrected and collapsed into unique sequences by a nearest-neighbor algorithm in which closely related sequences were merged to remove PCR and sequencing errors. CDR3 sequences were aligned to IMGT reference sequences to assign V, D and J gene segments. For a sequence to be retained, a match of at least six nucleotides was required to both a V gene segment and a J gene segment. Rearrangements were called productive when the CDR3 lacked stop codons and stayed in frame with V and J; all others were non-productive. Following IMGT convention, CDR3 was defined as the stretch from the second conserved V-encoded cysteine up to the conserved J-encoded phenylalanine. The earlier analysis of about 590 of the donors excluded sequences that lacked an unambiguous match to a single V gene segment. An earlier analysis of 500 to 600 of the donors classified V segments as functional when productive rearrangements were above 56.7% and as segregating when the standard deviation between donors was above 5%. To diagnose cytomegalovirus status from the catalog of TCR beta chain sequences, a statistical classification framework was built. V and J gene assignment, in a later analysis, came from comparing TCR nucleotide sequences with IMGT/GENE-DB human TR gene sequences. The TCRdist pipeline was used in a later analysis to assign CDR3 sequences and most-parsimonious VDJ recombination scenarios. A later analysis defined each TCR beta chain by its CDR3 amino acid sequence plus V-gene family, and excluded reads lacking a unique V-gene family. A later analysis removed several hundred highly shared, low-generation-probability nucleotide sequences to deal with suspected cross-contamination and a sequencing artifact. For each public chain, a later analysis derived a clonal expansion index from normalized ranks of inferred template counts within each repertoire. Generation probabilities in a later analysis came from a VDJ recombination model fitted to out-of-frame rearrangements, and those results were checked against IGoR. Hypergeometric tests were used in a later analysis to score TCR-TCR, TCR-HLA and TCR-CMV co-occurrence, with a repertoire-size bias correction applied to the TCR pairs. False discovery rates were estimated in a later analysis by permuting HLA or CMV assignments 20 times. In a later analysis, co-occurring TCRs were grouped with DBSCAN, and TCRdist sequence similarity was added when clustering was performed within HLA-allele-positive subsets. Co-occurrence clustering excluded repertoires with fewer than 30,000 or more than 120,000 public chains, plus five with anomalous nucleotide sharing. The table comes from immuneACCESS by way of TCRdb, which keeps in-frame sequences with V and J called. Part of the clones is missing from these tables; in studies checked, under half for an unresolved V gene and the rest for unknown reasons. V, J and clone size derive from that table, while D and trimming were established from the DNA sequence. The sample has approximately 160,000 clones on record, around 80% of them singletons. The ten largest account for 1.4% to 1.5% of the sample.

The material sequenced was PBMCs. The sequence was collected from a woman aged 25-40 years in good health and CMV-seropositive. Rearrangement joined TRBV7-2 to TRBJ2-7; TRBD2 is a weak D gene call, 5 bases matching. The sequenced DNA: TGTGCCAGCAGCCTAGGCGAGCGGACCTCCTACGAGCAGTACTTC. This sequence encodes CASSLGERTSYEQYF.